What follows are 32 T cell receptor beta chains derived from one specimen sequenced in a study of T cell responses to AZD1222 COVID-19 vaccine. The repertoire was sequenced with immunoSEQ multiplex PCR; TCRdb's copy has only in-frame clones and lacks some. Here the sample spans about 79,000 clones, under 95% being singletons. The sample here was peripheral blood, taken on day 0 of MenACWY control vaccination. The source is an adult in good health.

This clone was recorded only once. The chain recombines TRBV3-1 (or the pseudogene TRBV3-2) with TRBJ2-5; the D is unclear. Trimming removed 2 bases at V and 0 bases at J, with 7 bases between. CDR3 length: 14 residues. CDR1 is LGHDT and CDR2 is YNNKEL in the germline V gene (reference sequence). CDR3: CASSQRTDQETQYF. CDR3 in DNA: TGTGCCAGCAGCCAACGAACGGACCAAGAGACCCAGTACTTC.

This clone showed up just once. The V gene is TRBV4-1, the J gene TRBJ2-3; D not resolved. The CDR3 has 14 residues. Germline V lookup: CDR1 MGHRA, CDR2 YSYEKL. The V gene lost 0 bases and the J gene lost 2 bases, with 6 bases spanning the gap. The CDR3 loop reads CASSQEVTTDTQYF. CDR3 DNA: TGCGCCAGCAGCCAAGAAGTAACCACAGATACGCAGTATTTT.

The chain combines TRBV3-1 (or the pseudogene TRBV3-2) with TRBJ1-4, with TRBD1 matching 7 bases. V lost 1 base and J lost 7; bases outside the gene matches: 6. The CDR3 runs to 15 residues. Germline V CDR1 and CDR2: LGHDT, YNNKEL (reference sequence). CDR3 sequence: CASSQGRGRGEKLFF. In DNA, the CDR3 is TGTGCCAGCAGCCAAGGAAGGGGGCGAGGTGAAAAACTGTTTTTT.

The chain employs TRBV7-2 and TRBJ2-5; 9 positions agree with TRBD2. V dropped 1 base and J dropped 0; count of bases not matched to a gene: 6. This CDR3 has 17 residues. CDR1 and CDR2 (germline): SGHTA, FQGNSA. CDR3: CASSLVALAGNQETQYF. DNA for the CDR3: TGTGCCAGCAGCTTAGTCGCTCTAGCGGGGAACCAAGAGACCCAGTACTTC. Filled out from reference TRBV7-2 and TRBJ2-5, the complete variable domain reads GAGVSQSPSNKVTEKGKDVELRCDPISGHTALYWYRQSLGQGLEFLIYFQGNSAPDKSGLPSDRFSAERTGGSVSTLTIQRTQQEDSAVYLCASSLVALAGNQETQYFGPGTRLLVL.

This rearrangement joins TRBV3-1 (or the pseudogene TRBV3-2) to TRBJ1-1; D is unclear. Germline-derived CDR1 and CDR2 are LGHDT and YNNKEL (reference sequence). V lost 3 bases and J 3 bases, leaving 8 bases between the germline ends. The CDR3 runs to 13 residues. DNA of the CDR3: TGTGCCAGCAGCCAGGGATCTGACACTGAAGCTTTCTTT. Protein product: CASSQGSDTEAFF.

The chain couples TRBV7-8 to TRBJ2-6; D is perhaps TRBD1 or TRBD2 (7 bases each). The CDR3 covers 20 residues. The germline V gene encodes CDR1 SGHVS and CDR2 FQNEAQ. The germline V and J ends were trimmed by 0 bases and 4 bases, with 22 bases remaining between them. This CDR3 reads CASSLAVFMGRGPGANVLTF. The CDR3 DNA reads as TGTGCCAGCAGCTTAGCTGTTTTTATGGGGAGGGGGCCCGGGGCCAACGTCCTGACTTTC.

V and J are TRBV28 and TRBJ1-6; 7 bases fit TRBD1. V was pared by 5 bases and J by 0 bases, with 4 bases of the junction left unmatched. Per germline, CDR1 MDHEN and CDR2 SYDVKM. The CDR3 is 16 residues long. The DNA for the CDR3 is TGTGCCAGCAGTACGACAGGGAGCTCCTATAATTCACCCCTCCACTTT. Translated: CASSTTGSSYNSPLHF. The entire variable domain, with the rest obtained from reference TRBV28 and TRBJ1-6, is as follows: DVKVTQSSRYLVKRTGEKVFLECVQDMDHENMFWYRQDPGLGLRLIYFSYDVKMKEKGDIPEGYSVSREKKERFSLILESASTNQTSMYLCASSTTGSSYNSPLHFGNGTRLTVT.

The rearrangement uses TRBV11-1 and TRBJ2-7; TRBD2 is a possible D gene (5 bases). CDR1 is SGHAT and CDR2 is FQDESV in the germline V gene (reference sequence). The CDR3 covers 15 residues. With 5 bases removed from V and 4 bases from J, the gap between germline ends came to 18 bases. CDR3 DNA: TGTGCCAGCAGCGAACGACCCGGGGTAGGTTACGAGCAGTACTTC. Residues: CASSERPGVGYEQYF.

V is TRBV7-2 and J is TRBJ2-3, with 9 bases that match TRBD1. The CDR3 totals 15 residues. V was clipped by 6 bases and J by 4 bases; unmatched bases: 8. Looked up from germline, CDR1 is SGHTA and CDR2 is FQGNSA. This CDR3 reads CASRKGQGYADTQYF. In nucleotides, the CDR3 is TGTGCCAGCAGAAAGGGACAGGGATATGCAGATACGCAGTATTTT.

The chain is built from TRBV5-1 and TRBJ1-3, with D hard to call. CDR3 size: 12 residues. V shed 0 bases and J shed 11 bases, with 9 bases lying between them. Per germline, CDR1 SGHRS and CDR2 YFSETQ. The CDR3 region is CASSLAGYSIYF. The CDR3 region has the DNA TGCGCCAGCAGCTTGGCCGGCTATTCCATATATTTT.

This rearrangement joins TRBV10-3 to TRBJ2-2; TRBD2 aligns across 15 bases. Trimming took 10 bases from V and 7 from J; bases not matched to a gene: 7. This CDR3 spans 15 amino acids. Looked up from germline, CDR1 is ENHRY and CDR2 is SYGVKD. The DNA of the CDR3 is TGTGCCACCGGACTAGCGGGAGGGCCTATCGGGGAGCTGTTTTTT. Translation: CATGLAGGPIGELFF.

The chain has TRBV29-1 and TRBJ2-3; no reliable D call. Trimming pared 7 bases from V and 1 base from J, leaving 9 bases between. CDR1 SQVTM and CDR2 ANQGSEA come from the germline V gene. The CDR3 runs to 12 residues. The CDR3 protein is CSAPYGTDTQYF. Written as DNA, the CDR3 is TGCAGCGCCCCGTACGGCACAGATACGCAGTATTTT.

This rearrangement joins TRBV2 to TRBJ1-5; weak D call: TRBD1 (6 bases). Germline assignment: CDR1 SNHLY and CDR2 FYNNEI. The length of the CDR3 is 14 residues. Between the trimmed V and J ends, which lost 6 bases and 3 bases, there was a span of 12 bases. The CDR3 reads CASSRQAFNQPQHF. The CDR3 region has the DNA TGTGCCAGCAGCCGACAGGCCTTCAATCAGCCCCAGCATTTT.

This sequence joins TRBV28 and TRBJ2-1, with 13 bases lining up with TRBD2. CDR1 is MDHEN, CDR2 SYDVKM, per germline. This CDR3 spans 17 amino acids. After removal of 2 bases from V and 10 bases from J, the junction contained 11 bases not matched to a gene. This CDR3 reads CASSLGLTSGGAEEQFF. The CDR3 DNA reads as TGTGCCAGCAGTTTAGGGCTAACTAGCGGGGGGGCGGAGGAGCAGTTCTTC.

The chain uses TRBV9 and TRBJ2-3, with 8 positions matching TRBD2. V gave up 1 base and J gave up 4 bases; unmatched junction bases: 8. The CDR3 sequence is 16 residues long. Germline V lookup: CDR1 SGDLS, CDR2 YYNGEE. CDR3 nucleotides: TGTGCCAGCAGCGTATTAGGACTAGCACTCCCAGATACGCAGTATTTT. Translated, it gives CASSVLGLALPDTQYF.

The chain recombines TRBV28 with TRBJ1-5, with TRBD1 identical over 7 bases. With 4 bases clipped from V and 5 bases from J, the junction kept 11 bases outside the gene matches. The germline gives CDR1 MDHEN, CDR2 SYDVKM. The CDR3 consists of 16 residues. CDR3 nucleotides: TGTGCCAGCAGTTCACAGGGGAATTGGGGGGATCAGCCCCAGCATTTT. Its protein product is CASSSQGNWGDQPQHF.

This sequence joins TRBV11-1 and TRBJ2-7; no reliable D call. This CDR3 has 13 amino acids. CDR1 and CDR2 (germline): SGHAT, FQDESV (reference sequence). The V end was cut by 2 bases, the J end by 2 bases, with 7 bases between. CDR3 sequence: CASSLTETYEQYF. The CDR3, as DNA: TGTGCCAGCAGCTTAACGGAAACCTACGAGCAGTACTTC.

The chain combines TRBV7-2 with TRBJ2-7; 9 bases fit TRBD1. This CDR3 has 15 amino acids. The V gene end was trimmed by 5 bases and the J gene end by 5 bases; junction bases not matched to a gene: 10. Per the germline V gene, CDR1 is SGHTA and CDR2 is FQGNSA. Here the CDR3 reads CASSPSGQGSDEQYF. In nucleotides, the CDR3 is TGTGCCAGCAGCCCATCGGGACAGGGTTCTGACGAGCAGTACTTC.

The chain joins TRBV7-8 to TRBJ2-2, with D hard to call. Germline CDR1 and CDR2: SGHVS and FQNEAQ. V was clipped by 1 base and J by 0 bases, with 24 bases between them. The CDR3 covers 21 residues. DNA of the CDR3: TGTGCCAGCAGCTTAGGGATTCAGGAATTGTCGAACTATGCGAACACCGGGGAGCTGTTTTTT. Translated: CASSLGIQELSNYANTGELFF.

This clone was counted between two and nine times. V and J are TRBV20-1 and TRBJ1-2; 9 bases line up with TRBD1. The CDR3 spans 17 residues. V lost 3 bases and J lost 5; bases outside the gene matches: 16. Germline V gene lookup returns CDR1 DFQATT and CDR2 SNEGSKA (reference sequence). CDR3 sequence reads: CSASPQTDRGIGYGYTF. In DNA, the CDR3 is TGCAGTGCTAGTCCCCAAACCGACAGGGGGATAGGGTATGGCTACACCTTC.

The chain couples TRBV6-2 or TRBV6-3 to TRBJ1-1; D possibly corresponds to TRBD1 (6 bases). V was clipped by 5 bases and J by 5 bases, with 18 bases between them. The CDR3 spans 15 residues. CDR1 and CDR2 from the germline V gene are MNHEY and SVGEGT. The DNA for the CDR3 is TGTGCCAGCAGTCAACAGGGTTGGGCAGGGACTGAAGCTTTCTTT. Amino acids: CASSQQGWAGTEAFF.

The genes are TRBV7-2 and TRBJ1-2, with no clear D. The CDR3 runs 15 residues. With 5 bases removed from V and 4 bases from J, the gap between germline ends came to 17 bases. Germline CDR1 reads SGHTA; CDR2 reads FQGNSA. CDR3 DNA sequence: TGTGCCAGCAGCCCAAAGTGGGAGGCTCCCTATGGCTACACCTTC. It specifies CASSPKWEAPYGYTF.

The rearrangement links TRBV27 to TRBJ1-2; D gene unclear. The germline gives CDR1 MNHEY, CDR2 SMNVEV (reference sequence). This CDR3 has 13 amino acids. Between the trimmed V and J ends, which lost 4 bases and 4 bases, there was a span of 10 bases. In DNA form, the CDR3 reads TGTGCCAGCAGTTCAAGACGTAGCTATGGCTACACCTTC. Its translation is CASSSRRSYGYTF.

The chain links TRBV19 to TRBJ1-2, with D uncertain. The CDR3 is made up of 12 amino acids. Germline V lookup: CDR1 LNHDA, CDR2 SQIVND (reference sequence). The V and J ends lost 7 bases and 4 bases respectively, with 10 bases between them. CDR3 in amino acids: CASKEDFYGYTF. The CDR3 DNA reads as TGTGCCAGTAAGGAGGATTTCTATGGCTACACCTTC.

The J gene is TRBJ1-4, the V gene TRBV19, with D hard to call. Germline V gene lookup returns CDR1 LNHDA and CDR2 SQIVND (reference sequence). Trimming cost V 3 bases and J 13 bases, with 12 bases left between them. CDR3 length: 12 residues. CDR3 sequence (DNA): TGTGCCAGTAGTATGAGGCCAGGAGGACTGTTTTTT. It encodes CASSMRPGGLFF.

The chain carries TRBV7-9 and TRBJ1-1, with D possibly TRBD1 on 5 matching bases. The V gene lost 5 bases and the J gene lost 1 base, with 14 bases spanning the gap. The CDR3 spans 15 residues. Germline CDR1 and CDR2: SEHNR and FQNEAQ (reference sequence). The CDR3 here is CASSAPVGTNTEAFF. Written as DNA, the CDR3 is TGTGCCAGCAGCGCACCGGTGGGGACGAACACTGAAGCTTTCTTT.

The rearrangement uses TRBV3-1 (or the pseudogene TRBV3-2) and TRBJ2-1; D tentatively fits TRBD1 or TRBD2 (5 bases each). The V and J ends lost 3 bases and 8 bases respectively, with 17 bases between them. The V gene's germline CDR1 is LGHDT and CDR2 YNNKEL (reference sequence). The length of the CDR3 is 15 residues. In nucleotides, the CDR3 is TGTGCCAGCAGCCAGGCGACCGGGACCTTTTATGAGCAGTTCTTC. Translating gives CASSQATGTFYEQFF.

The J gene is TRBJ2-1, the V gene TRBV5-6; D uncertain. The CDR3 is made up of 16 amino acids. The germline CDR1 and CDR2 sequences are SGHDT and YYEEEE. Trimming took off 0 bases at V and 10 bases at J, with 20 bases between the two ends. The CDR3 nucleotides are TGTGCCAGCAGCTTGGCATTGGTGGGAAGCCTGGGGGAGCAGTTCTTC. It translates to CASSLALVGSLGEQFF. Full variable domain (missing parts from reference TRBV5-6 and TRBJ2-1): DAGVTQSPTHLIKTRGQQVTLRCSPKSGHDTVSWYQQALGQGPQFIFQYYEEEERQRGNFPDRFSGHQFPNYSSELNVNALLLGDSALYLCASSLALVGSLGEQFFGPGTRLTVL.

The genes are TRBV5-5 and TRBJ2-6; D perhaps matches TRBD2 (5 bases). V lost 0 bases and J lost 2, with 9 bases in between. The CDR3 sequence is 16 residues long. CDR1 is SGHKS, CDR2 YYEKEE, per germline (reference sequence). In DNA, the CDR3 is TGTGCCAGCAGCTTGGCCCAGAGGGCTGGGGCCAACGTCCTGACTTTC. This codes for CASSLAQRAGANVLTF.

This clone was recorded a few times. The chain carries TRBV7-9 and TRBJ2-7, with D tentatively TRBD1 or TRBD2 (6 bases each). The CDR3 sequence is 13 residues long. Germline loops: CDR1 SEHNR, CDR2 FQNEAQ (reference sequence). The V end lost 5 bases, the J end lost 6 bases, and 14 bases lay between the germline ends. The CDR3 sequence is CASSATGGGEQYF. The CDR3 DNA is TGTGCCAGCAGCGCAACTGGAGGGGGCGAGCAGTACTTC.

This clone was recorded only once. The genes are TRBV25-1 and TRBJ1-5; D is unresolved. CDR1 and CDR2 from the germline V gene are MGHDK and SYGVNS. V lost 8 bases and J 0 bases, leaving 11 bases between the germline ends. This CDR3 spans 14 amino acids. The CDR3: CASSQMGSNQPQHF. DNA for the CDR3: TGTGCCAGCTCCCAGATGGGTAGCAATCAGCCCCAGCATTTT. Full variable domain (outside the CDR3, taken from reference TRBV25-1 and TRBJ1-5): EADIYQTPRYLVIGTGKKITLECSQTMGHDKMYWYQQDPGMELHLIHYSYGVNSTEKGDLSSESTVSRIRTEHFPLTLESARPSHTSQYLCASSQMGSNQPQHFGDGTRLSIL.

About this clone: This same CDR3 is encoded by further DNA sequences in the sample. The chain carries TRBV6-6 and TRBJ2-7; D unresolved. The CDR3 length is 15 residues. Per germline, CDR1 MNHNY and CDR2 SVGAGI (reference sequence). Trimming pared 0 bases from V and 1 base from J, leaving 10 bases between. The CDR3 DNA is TGTGCCAGCAGTTACTCAGTACAGCCATCCTACGAGCAGTACTTC. This codes for CASSYSVQPSYEQYF.